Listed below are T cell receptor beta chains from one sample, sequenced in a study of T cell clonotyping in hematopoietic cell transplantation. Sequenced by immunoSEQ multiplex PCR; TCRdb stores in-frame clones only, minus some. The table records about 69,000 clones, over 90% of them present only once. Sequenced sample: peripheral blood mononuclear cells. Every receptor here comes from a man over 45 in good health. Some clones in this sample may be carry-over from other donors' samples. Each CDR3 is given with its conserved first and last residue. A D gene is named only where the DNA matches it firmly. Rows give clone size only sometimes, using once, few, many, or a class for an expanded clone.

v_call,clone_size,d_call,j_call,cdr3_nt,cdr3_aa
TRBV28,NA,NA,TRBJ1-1,TGTGCCAGCAGCCCGATCGCTAGGAAAGGGGCTTTCTTT,CASSPIARKGAFF
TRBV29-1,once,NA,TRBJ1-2,TGCAGCGTAGTATTAACAGGGAACTATGGCTACACCTTC,CSVVLTGNYGYTF
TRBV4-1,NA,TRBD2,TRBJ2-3,TGCGCCAGCAGCCAAGATGAGCGGGGGTCCACAGATACGCAGTATTTT,CASSQDERGSTDTQYF
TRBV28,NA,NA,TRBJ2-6,TGTGCCAGCAGTTTCAATCAAGGGGCTGGGGCCAACGTCCTGACTTTC,CASSFNQGAGANVLTF
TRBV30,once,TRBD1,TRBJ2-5,TGTGCCTGGAGTGGTTTAGGGGGCGTGAAGACCCAGTACTTC,CAWSGLGGVKTQYF
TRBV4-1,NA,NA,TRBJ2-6,TGCGCCAGCAGCCAAAACCGAGGGGCCAACGTCCTGACTTTC,CASSQNRGANVLTF
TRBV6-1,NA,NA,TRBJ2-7,TGTGCCAGCACCCGAGGCGGCGAGCAGTACTTC,CASTRGGEQYF
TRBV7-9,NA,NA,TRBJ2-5,TGTGCCAGCAGCAGCCACAGTACGCAAGAGACCCAGTACTTC,CASSSHSTQETQYF
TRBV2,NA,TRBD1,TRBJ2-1,TGTGCCAGCAGGGGGCTGGACAGGGGTCGGAATGAGCAGTTCTTC,CASRGLDRGRNEQFF
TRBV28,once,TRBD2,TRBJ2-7,TGTGCCAGCCGGAAGATAGCGGGAGGGCCAACCGAGCAGTACTTC,CASRKIAGGPTEQYF
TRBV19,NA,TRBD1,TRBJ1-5,TGTGCCAGTACCCGCGGGACAGGGGGCCTTCAGCCCCAGCATTTT,CASTRGTGGLQPQHF
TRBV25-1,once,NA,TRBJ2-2,TGTGCCAGCAGTGAGATTCGAGGGGAGCTGTTTTTT,CASSEIRGELFF
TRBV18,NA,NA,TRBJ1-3,TGTGCCAGCTCACCAGGAGTCGTGGACACCATATATTTT,CASSPGVVDTIYF
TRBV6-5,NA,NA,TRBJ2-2,TGTGCCAGCAGTTACTCGATCATGCACACCGGGGAGCTGTTTTTT,CASSYSIMHTGELFF
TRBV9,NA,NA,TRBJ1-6,TGTGCCAGCAGCGTTGGGGGGCCAAATTCACCCCTCCACTTT,CASSVGGPNSPLHF
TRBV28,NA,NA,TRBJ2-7,TGTGCCAGCACCCCTTACTCCCCGGGACACAGCTCCTACGAGCAGTACTTC,CASTPYSPGHSSYEQYF
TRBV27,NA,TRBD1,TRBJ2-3,TGTGCCAGCAGACAGGACAGGGTGCCAGCGGTGGGACCAGATACGCAGTATTTT,CASRQDRVPAVGPDTQYF
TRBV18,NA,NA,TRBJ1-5,TGTGCCAGCTCACCACGGGACCGACGGTGGGGGCCCCAGCATTTT,CASSPRDRRWGPQHF
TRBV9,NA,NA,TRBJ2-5,TGTGCCAGCAGCGTGGCAGGGTGGGCAGAGACCCAGTACTTC,CASSVAGWAETQYF
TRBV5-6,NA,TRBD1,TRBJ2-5,TGTGCCAGCAGCTTACCAGGGGGCAGAGAAGAGACCCAGTACTTC,CASSLPGGREETQYF
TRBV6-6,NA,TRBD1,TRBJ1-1,TGTGCCAGCAGTACAGGGGGCGGGAACACTGAAGCTTTCTTT,CASSTGGGNTEAFF
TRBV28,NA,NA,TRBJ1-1,TGTGCCAGCAGTTTATACGATAGGGGCTCATTT,CASSLYDRGSF
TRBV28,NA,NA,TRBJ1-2,TGTGCCAGCAGCCCTCTCATCTATGGCTACACCTTC,CASSPLIYGYTF
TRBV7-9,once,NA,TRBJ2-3,TGTGCCAGCAGCCTCGAGAGGGGAGATACGCAGTATTTT,CASSLERGDTQYF
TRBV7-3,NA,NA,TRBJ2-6,TGTGCCAGCAGCTTAAACACAGGGTCTAGCTCTGGGGCCAACGTCCTGACTTTC,CASSLNTGSSSGANVLTF
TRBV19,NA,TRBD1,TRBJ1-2,TGTGCCAGCCTGGACAGGGGGTACGGCTATGGCTACACCTTC,CASLDRGYGYGYTF
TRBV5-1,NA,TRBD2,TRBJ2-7,TGCGCCAGCAGCGAGAGACTAGCGGGAACCTACGAGCAGTACTTC,CASSERLAGTYEQYF
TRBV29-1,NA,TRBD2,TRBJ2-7,TGCAGCGTTGAGGGACTAGCGGGGAATCCCCCCTACGAGCAGTACTTC,CSVEGLAGNPPYEQYF
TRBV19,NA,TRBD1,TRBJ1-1,TGTGCCAGTAGTAAGGACAGGGCCACTGAAGCTTTCTTT,CASSKDRATEAFF
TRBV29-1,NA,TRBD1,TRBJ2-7,TGCAGCGTAGCAGGGACAGGGGGTCTCTACGAGCAGTACTTC,CSVAGTGGLYEQYF
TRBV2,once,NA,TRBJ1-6,TGTGCCAGCAGACTTCTTAGGACTGAGAATTCACCCCTCCACTTT,CASRLLRTENSPLHF
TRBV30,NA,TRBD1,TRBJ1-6,TGTGCCGGGGACAGGGGGCTGAATTCACCCCTCCACTTT,CAGDRGLNSPLHF
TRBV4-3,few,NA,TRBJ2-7,TGCGCCAGCAGCCAAGGTGCATCGGGAGCAGGGTACGAGCAGTACTTC,CASSQGASGAGYEQYF
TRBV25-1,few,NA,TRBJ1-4,TGTGCCAGCAGTACCCCAGACAGCGGCCAGAGTTCTAAACTGTTTTTT,CASSTPDSGQSSKLFF
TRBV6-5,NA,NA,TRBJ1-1,TGTGCCAGCAGTACAGGGATCACTGAAGCTTTCTTT,CASSTGITEAFF
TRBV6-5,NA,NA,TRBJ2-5,TGTGCCAGCAGTTACGGAGCGGCTGATGAGACCCAGTACTTC,CASSYGAADETQYF
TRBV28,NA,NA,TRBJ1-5,TGTGCCAGCAGTTTATGGCAACTTCTGAGGGCACAGCCCCAGCATTTT,CASSLWQLLRAQPQHF
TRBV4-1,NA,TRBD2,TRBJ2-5,TGCGCCAGCAGCCAAGTTACTAGCGCGCAAGAGACCCAGTACTTC,CASSQVTSAQETQYF
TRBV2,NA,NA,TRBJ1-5,TGTGCCAGCAGTGAGGAACCGGGGGGTCAGCCCCAGCATTTT,CASSEEPGGQPQHF
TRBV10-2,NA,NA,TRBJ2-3,TGCGCCAGCCTCTCGACTAGCACAGATACGCAGTATTTT,CASLSTSTDTQYF
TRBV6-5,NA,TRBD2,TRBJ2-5,TGTGCCAGCAGTTTGGCGGGGGTGGGACAAGAGACCCAGTACTTC,CASSLAGVGQETQYF
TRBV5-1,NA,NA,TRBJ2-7,TGCGCCAGCAGCTTGGCCTTGGCGGCCTCCTACGAGCAGTACTTC,CASSLALAASYEQYF
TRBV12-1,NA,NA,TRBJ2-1,TGTGCCAGCACCTCATACACTCGGGGCGGCAATGAGCAGTTCTTC,CASTSYTRGGNEQFF
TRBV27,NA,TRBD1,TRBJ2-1,TGTGCCAGCAGTTTACTCCGGCTAGGGGGCATTGATTCCCATGAGCAGTTCTTC,CASSLLRLGGIDSHEQFF
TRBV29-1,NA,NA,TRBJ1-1,TGCAGCGCCGGTGAGAACACTGAAGCTTTCTTT,CSAGENTEAFF
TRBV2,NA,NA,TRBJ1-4,TGTGCCAGCAGTGCTTCAGGGGCTAGGGATGAAAAACTGTTTTTT,CASSASGARDEKLFF
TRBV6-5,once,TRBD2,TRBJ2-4,TGTGCCAGCAGTACTAGCGGGGGGGTAGGAGGGAATCAGTACTTC,CASSTSGGVGGNQYF
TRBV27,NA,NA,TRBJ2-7,TGTGCCAGCAGCCTCCGTGGGGGACGGCTCTACGAGCAGTACTTC,CASSLRGGRLYEQYF
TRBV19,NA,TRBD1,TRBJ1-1,TGTGCCAGTAACTCCGGGACAGGGACCATTTTCTTT,CASNSGTGTIFF
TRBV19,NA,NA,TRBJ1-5,TGTGCCAGTAGTATGGTGGGGACCAGTAATCAGCCCCAGCATTTT,CASSMVGTSNQPQHF
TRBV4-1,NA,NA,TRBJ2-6,TGCGCCAGCAGCCAAGTCCACGCTGGGGCCAACGTCCTGACTTTC,CASSQVHAGANVLTF
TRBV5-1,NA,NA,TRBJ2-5,TGCGCCAGCAGCTTGCGGGGGACGTACCAAGAGACCCAGTACTTC,CASSLRGTYQETQYF
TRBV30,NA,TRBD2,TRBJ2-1,TGTGCCTGGAGTAGCGGGAGTTCATTTTACGGTGAGCAGTTCTTC,CAWSSGSSFYGEQFF